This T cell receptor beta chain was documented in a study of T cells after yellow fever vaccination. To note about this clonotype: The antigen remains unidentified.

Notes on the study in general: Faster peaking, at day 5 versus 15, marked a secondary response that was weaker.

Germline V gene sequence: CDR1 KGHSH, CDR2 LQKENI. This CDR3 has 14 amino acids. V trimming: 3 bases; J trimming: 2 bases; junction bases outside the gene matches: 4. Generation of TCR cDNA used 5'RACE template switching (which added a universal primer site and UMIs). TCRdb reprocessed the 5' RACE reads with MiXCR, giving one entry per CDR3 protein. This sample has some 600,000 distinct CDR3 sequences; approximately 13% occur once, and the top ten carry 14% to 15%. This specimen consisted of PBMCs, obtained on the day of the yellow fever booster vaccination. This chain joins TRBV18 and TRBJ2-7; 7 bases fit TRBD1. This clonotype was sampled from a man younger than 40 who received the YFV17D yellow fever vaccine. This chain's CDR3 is CASSPSGQPYEQYF. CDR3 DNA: TGTGCCAGCTCACCCTCGGGACAGCCCTACGAGCAGTACTTC.